These 28 T cell receptor beta chains share one sample of origin, sequenced in a study of control samples from healthy donors and cancer patients. Method: immunoSEQ multiplex PCR; TCRdb's copy keeps in-frame clones and lacks some. The data contain tens of thousands of clones, more than 75% of them singletons. The sample taken for sequencing was PBMCs. The receptors come from a woman in her fifties or sixties with lung cancer.

This clone was detected a few times. This chain joins TRBV5-1 and TRBJ1-3; a weak D match, TRBD1 (5 bases). The CDR3 runs 14 residues. CDR1 and CDR2 (germline): SGHRS, YFSETQ. Trimming removed 5 bases from V and 1 base from J, with 10 bases in between. CDR3 DNA: TGCGCCAGCAGGGACATCGGGTCTGGAAACACCATATATTTT. It translates to CASRDIGSGNTIYF.

The chain has TRBV6-1 and TRBJ1-2; TRBD1 agrees at 7 bases. V dropped 2 bases and J dropped 4; count of bases not matched to a gene: 4. The V gene's germline CDR1 is MNHNS and CDR2 SASEGT. The CDR3 extends over 14 amino acids. CDR3 amino acids: CASSEQGDSYGYTF. As DNA, the CDR3 is TGTGCCAGCAGTGAACAGGGGGACAGCTATGGCTACACCTTC.

J is TRBJ2-7 and V is TRBV5-1; D remains unclear. V was shortened by 7 bases and J by 0 bases, with 17 bases between the two germline ends. The CDR3 is made up of 15 amino acids. Per the germline V gene, CDR1 is SGHRS and CDR2 is YFSETQ. CDR3 residues: CASALGRYSSYEQYF. As DNA, the CDR3 is TGCGCCAGCGCCCTCGGGCGCTACAGCTCCTACGAGCAGTACTTC.

This clone has just a few counts. The genes are TRBV5-1 and TRBJ1-5; 12 bases fit TRBD1. Germline-derived CDR1 and CDR2 are SGHRS and YFSETQ. With 5 bases clipped from V and 2 bases from J, the junction kept 8 bases outside the gene matches. This CDR3 has 17 amino acids. CDR3 sequence reads: CASSRDRGRVGNQPQHF. In nucleotides, the CDR3 is TGCGCCAGCAGTCGGGACAGGGGGCGGGTGGGCAATCAGCCCCAGCATTTT.

The rearrangement uses TRBV19 and TRBJ2-7; TRBD1 matches 9 bases. CDR1 LNHDA and CDR2 SQIVND come from the germline V gene (reference sequence). The CDR3 is 14 residues long. After removal of 7 bases from V and 2 bases from J, the junction contained 6 bases not matched to a gene. CDR3 in DNA: TGTGCCAGTACCCAAGGGACAGGGCCCTACGAGCAGTACTTC. As protein: CASTQGTGPYEQYF.

The chain employs TRBV3-1 (or the pseudogene TRBV3-2) and TRBJ2-7; 7 bases match TRBD1. CDR3 size: 15 residues. Germline V gives CDR1 LGHDT, CDR2 YNNKEL (reference sequence). V dropped 0 bases and J dropped 7; count of bases not matched to a gene: 9. The DNA of the CDR3 is TGTGCCAGCAGCCAAGATTCAACAGGGGCATATGAGCAGTACTTC. It yields the protein CASSQDSTGAYEQYF.

The genes are TRBV24-1 and TRBJ2-3; TRBD2 matches at 8 bases. The CDR3 is 15 amino acids. Germline V CDR1 and CDR2: KGHDR, SFDVKD. V dropped 1 base and J dropped 2; count of bases not matched to a gene: 1. Written as DNA, the CDR3 is TGTGCCACCAGTGATTTAGCGGGAGACACAGATACGCAGTATTTT. Its protein product is CATSDLAGDTDTQYF.

This clone appeared a single time. This sequence joins TRBV5-1 and TRBJ1-2; no clear D. The CDR3 is made up of 12 amino acids. The germline V and J ends were trimmed by 2 bases and 6 bases, with 8 bases remaining between them. The V gene's germline CDR1 is SGHRS and CDR2 YFSETQ. The CDR3 DNA follows: TGCGCCAGCAGCTTAGGGAGGGATGGCTACACCTTC. Translation gives CASSLGRDGYTF.

The genes are TRBV2 and TRBJ2-4, with 7 bases aligning to TRBD1. V dropped 1 base and J dropped 11; count of bases not matched to a gene: 2. CDR1 and CDR2 (germline): SNHLY, FYNNEI. This CDR3 has 12 amino acids. CDR3 amino acids: CASSEEGTVQYF. The DNA for the CDR3 is TGTGCCAGCAGTGAAGAGGGGACAGTTCAGTACTTC.

The chain joins TRBV5-1 to TRBJ2-7, with TRBD2 identical over 14 bases. The length of the CDR3 is 15 residues. Germline CDR1 and CDR2: SGHRS and YFSETQ. V lost 3 bases, J lost 5 bases, and 4 bases stayed unmatched. The CDR3 is CASSSTSGGADEQYF. The DNA of the CDR3 is TGCGCCAGCAGCTCGACTAGCGGGGGGGCAGACGAGCAGTACTTC. Complete variable domain (other parts from reference TRBV5-1 and TRBJ2-7): KAGVTQTPRYLIKTRGQQVTLSCSPISGHRSVSWYQQTPGQGLQFLFEYFSETQRNKGNFPGRFSGRQFSNSRSEMNVSTLELGDSALYLCASSSTSGGADEQYFGPGTRLTVT.

The chain recombines TRBV24-1 with TRBJ2-1; D tentatively reads TRBD1 or TRBD2 (5 bases each). The CDR3 totals 17 residues. Germline loops: CDR1 KGHDR, CDR2 SFDVKD. Between the trimmed V and J ends, which lost 5 bases and 5 bases, there was a span of 21 bases. CDR3 DNA: TGTGCCACCAGTGGATCCCTGGGACGGCGATTCGACAATGAGCAGTTCTTC. Translating gives CATSGSLGRRFDNEQFF.

By frequency in the sample, this clone is medium-sized. CDR3 in amino acids: CASSQEPGILYNEQFF. The CDR3 DNA reads TGCGCCAGCAGCCAAGAACCCGGGATTCTCTACAATGAGCAGTTCTTC. This chain links TRBV4-1 with TRBJ2-1, with D possibly matching TRBD2 (5 bases). Deletions cut 0 bases from V and 3 bases from J, with 12 bases between. Germline-derived CDR1 and CDR2 are MGHRA and YSYEKL. The CDR3 has 16 amino acids.

The chain combines TRBV11-2 with TRBJ2-1; D unresolved. Per germline, CDR1 SGHAT and CDR2 FQNNGV. V gave up 0 bases and J gave up 8 bases, with 5 bases separating them. The CDR3 spans 12 residues. The CDR3 bases are TGTGCCAGCAGCTTAGAAATCTATGAGCAGTTCTTC. Protein: CASSLEIYEQFF.

The chain links TRBV5-6 to TRBJ1-2, with no clear D. The CDR3 has 14 amino acids. V was clipped by 0 bases and J by 2 bases, with 8 bases between them. Germline values: CDR1 SGHDT, CDR2 YYEEEE. CDR3 DNA: TGTGCCAGCAGCTTGGTGGACTTCAACTATGGCTACACCTTC. This codes for CASSLVDFNYGYTF.

Concerning this clone itself: One junction end disagrees with the germline gene, perhaps due to a read error. The rearrangement uses TRBV4-1 and TRBJ1-1; weak D call: TRBD1 (5 bases). CDR3 length equals 16 residues. CDR1 and CDR2 from the germline V gene are MGHRA and YSYEKL. The CDR3, as DNA: TGCGCCAGCAGCCAACTCGACATGGGTTTTTCCAGGGCGGGAGACTTT. It specifies CASSQLDMGFSRAGDF.

The table lists this clone with a few counts. Other DNA sequences from this sample encode an identical CDR3 as well. The chain employs TRBV2 and TRBJ1-5, with unresolved D. Looked up from germline, CDR1 is SNHLY and CDR2 is FYNNEI. This CDR3 spans 13 amino acids. The germline V and J ends were trimmed by 8 bases and 0 bases, with 8 bases remaining between them. The CDR3 is CASSQYSNQPQHF. In DNA form, the CDR3 reads TGTGCCAGCTCCCAGTATAGCAATCAGCCCCAGCATTTT.

V gene TRBV6-1 combines with J gene TRBJ2-7, with D hard to call. Trimming pared 3 bases from V and 5 bases from J, leaving 5 bases between. CDR3 size: 11 residues. Germline V gene data show CDR1 as MNHNS and CDR2 as SASEGT. The CDR3 region is CASSDANEQYF. The CDR3 DNA reads TGTGCCAGCAGTGATGCCAACGAGCAGTACTTC.

The CDR3 DNA reads TGTGCCAGCCGGGACTCGCAGCACCTCACAGATACGCAGTATTTT. Amino acid sequence: CASRDSQHLTDTQYF. This sequence joins TRBV10-3 and TRBJ2-3, with D tentatively TRBD2 (6 bases). The CDR3 consists of 15 residues. From germline, CDR1 is ENHRY and CDR2 SYGVKD. V was cut by 10 bases and J by 2 bases, with 19 bases left in between.

The V gene is TRBV11-2, the J gene TRBJ1-2, with D possibly being TRBD1 (6 bases). Germline V lookup: CDR1 SGHAT, CDR2 FQNNGV. V was shortened by 5 bases and J by 6 bases, with 19 bases between the two germline ends. CDR3 length: 15 amino acids. DNA of the CDR3: TGTGCCAGCAGCCCCCAGATGGGGGGCACGGATGGCTACACCTTC. Its translation is CASSPQMGGTDGYTF.

J is TRBJ1-4 and V is TRBV5-6, with 9 bases fitting TRBD1. This CDR3 region has 18 residues. Per germline, CDR1 SGHDT and CDR2 YYEEEE. The ends lost 4 bases at V and 5 bases at J; junction bases unmatched: 15. Here the CDR3 reads CASSADRGLRTANEKLFF. The CDR3 nucleotides read TGTGCCAGCAGCGCGGACAGGGGTTTAAGGACCGCAAATGAAAAACTGTTTTTT.

The rearrangement uses TRBV9 and TRBJ2-1; 7 positions match TRBD2. After removal of 4 bases from V and 0 bases from J, the junction contained 4 bases not matched to a gene. From germline, CDR1 is SGDLS and CDR2 YYNGEE. The CDR3 contains 15 residues. CDR3 sequence (DNA): TGTGCCAGCAGCCAAAGCGGGAACTCCTACAATGAGCAGTTCTTC. As protein: CASSQSGNSYNEQFF.

The chain combines TRBV5-1 with TRBJ2-5, with D possibly matching TRBD2 (6 bases). CDR1 SGHRS and CDR2 YFSETQ come from the germline V gene. The CDR3 loop spans 16 amino acids. Trimming removed 1 base from V and 4 bases from J, with 17 bases in between. The CDR3 DNA reads TGCGCCAGCAGCTTGACCGGGCGGGGCCTTGGAGAGACCCAGTACTTC. It encodes CASSLTGRGLGETQYF.

The rearrangement joins TRBV20-1 to TRBJ1-2, with D unclear. Germline V gene sequence: CDR1 DFQATT, CDR2 SNEGSKA (reference sequence). Trimming removed 6 bases at V and 7 bases at J, with 6 bases between. This CDR3 comprises 9 residues. CDR3 in DNA: TGCAGTGCGTTTAGTGGCTACACCTTC. This codes for CSAFSGYTF.

The rearrangement uses TRBV19 and TRBJ1-4; D is perhaps TRBD1 (5 bases). Germline V gene lookup returns CDR1 LNHDA and CDR2 SQIVND (reference sequence). The CDR3 contains 16 residues. V was shortened by 5 bases and J by 7 bases, with 20 bases between the two germline ends. The DNA of the CDR3 is TGTGCCAGTAGTTTTAGTGGAGACACAGGAGGTGAAAAACTGTTTTTT. This gives the protein CASSFSGDTGGEKLFF.

The rearrangement uses TRBV9 and TRBJ1-4, with 7 positions matching TRBD1. Trimming removed 7 bases from V and 4 bases from J; junction bases left unmatched: 7. The CDR3 totals 14 residues. The germline V gene encodes CDR1 SGDLS and CDR2 YYNGEE. CDR3 sequence: CASGRDSFNEKLFF. Here the CDR3 DNA reads TGTGCCAGCGGGAGGGACAGCTTTAATGAAAAACTGTTTTTT.

Here the CDR3 reads CASSFSVLSGANVLTF. CDR3 in DNA: TGCGCCAGCAGCTTTTCCGTCCTCTCTGGGGCCAACGTCCTGACTTTC. This chain links TRBV5-1 with TRBJ2-6; D gene ambiguous. CDR1 and CDR2 (germline): SGHRS, YFSETQ. V dropped 2 bases and J dropped 0 bases, with 9 bases sitting between them. This CDR3 has 16 residues.

The chain couples TRBV7-3 to TRBJ2-1; 7 bases align to TRBD2. Per the germline V gene, CDR1 is SGHTA and CDR2 is FQGTGA. The CDR3 runs 16 residues. Trimming took 5 bases from V and 2 from J; bases not matched to a gene: 9. The CDR3 protein is CASSPGSSGAYNEQFF. CDR3 nucleotide sequence: TGTGCCAGCAGCCCGGGGTCGAGCGGGGCCTACAATGAGCAGTTCTTC.

The chain has TRBV27 and TRBJ1-6; D gene ambiguous. The CDR3 extends over 16 amino acids. Germline V gene sequence: CDR1 MNHEY, CDR2 SMNVEV (reference sequence). The V end lost 4 bases, the J end lost 14 bases, and 24 bases lay between the germline ends. The CDR3 protein is CASSSTVRAGRFTLHF. The CDR3 DNA reads TGTGCCAGCAGTTCGACTGTGAGGGCAGGTAGATTCACCCTCCACTTT.